This TCR beta chain was observed in a study of radiation and T cells in renal cell carcinoma (dated by TCRdb to the early 2020s). For context, the study as a whole: Samples were obtained from a clinical trial, in which 15 Gy stereotactic body radiation therapy was delivered to primary renal cell carcinomas and nephrectomy was performed 4 weeks later. TCR beta sequencing covered 50 to 55 samples in total, comprising around 26 tumors and approximately 27 peripheral blood samples. Across all 50 or so samples, several million unique CDR3 nucleotide sequences encoding 2,658,974 unique CDR3 amino acid sequences were identified. Broader findings and caveats from the paper: Effects of radiation dose or scheduling on the TCR repertoire could not be addressed with the single-armed trial design. Because pretreatment tumor biopsies were not available, the baseline intratumoral presence of clonotypes could not be determined. An increase in top tumor clonotypes in blood was observed from baseline to 2 weeks post-radiation, followed by contraction by 4 weeks, which was taken to suggest transient expansion of tumor-resident clones. Dynamics of the blood repertoire were not tracked past 4 weeks after treatment.

TCR beta libraries were generated from genomic DNA with the immunoSEQ kit, following the manufacturer's recommendations. To prepare libraries, a first multiplex PCR with proprietary primers was run, followed by a second PCR that added unique barcodes, and a bead cleanup was done after each round. Each sample batch included a kit-provided positive control reaction and a negative control reaction. The final libraries were assessed on an Agilent 4200 TapeStation D1000 ScreenTape, pooled by volume, and quantified by qPCR. Sequencing was performed on an Illumina NextSeq500 using a MidOutput 150-cycle cartridge, with 156 Read1 cycles, 15 Index1 cycles, and the kit custom primers. The pooled library was loaded at roughly 0.92 pM with an approximately 20% PhiX control spike-in. The published analysis was carried out like this. Vendor-processed data were analyzed in R, with a clonotype defined as all T cells sharing the same CDR3 nucleotide sequence. In the clone abundance analyses, frequencies were normalized to the 10,000 most abundant clones in each sample. Public T cell clones, which averaged fewer than five per sample, were removed prior to analysis. Tumor-enriched and baseline blood-enriched clonotypes were defined by at least a 32-fold difference in abundance between compartments. A beta-binomial differential abundance model was used to identify clonotypes that expanded or contracted between blood time points. Similarity between tumor and blood repertoires was quantified using the Baroni-Urbani and Buser coefficient, and groups were compared with two-tailed Wilcoxon tests in R. What TCRdb holds here is the immuneACCESS table cut down to in-frame rearrangements. Part of the clones is not present; checked against another copy, under half of the missing clones reflect an unresolved V gene, and the others are unexplained. The V and J calls and clone size are taken from that table; D and trimming were inferred from the DNA. The table for this sample lists about 130,000 clones; about four fifths of them were counted only once. The ten most abundant clones make up under 6.5% of the sample.

Points on this clone: What this receptor recognizes is not known. Base qualities are not provided; no much larger clone lies one nucleotide away.

The CDR3 goes from the cysteine to the phenylalanine over 13 residues. The CDR3 DNA has 39 bases and is translated from base 1. The germline V gene supplies CDR1 MGHDK and CDR2 SYGVNS. This specimen's time point label, interpreted: blood 2 weeks post-SBRT. The treatment or condition label on this specimen signifies: 15 Gy SBRT to primary tumor, nephrectomy 4 weeks later. Serial peripheral blood from radiation-treated patients was sampled at baseline, 2 weeks and 4 weeks after SBRT to track tumor-enriched clonotypes. Every patient's renal cell carcinoma showed clear cell pathology. The QIAamp DNA Blood Mini Kit (Qiagen) was used to prepare genomic DNA for TCR sequencing. Samples were included in the analyses only if all quality control checks were passed.

The chain is assembled from TRBV25-1 and TRBJ2-5; the D gene could be either TRBD1 or TRBD2, each agreeing at 5 bases. TRBJ2-7 matches the DNA end more closely, so the J call is doubtful. The receptor was derived from a man aged 50 to 59 with renal cell carcinoma. The sample consisted of blood, taken from a patient whose treatment included radiotherapy and nephrectomy. The sequence in DNA is TGTGCCAGCAGTGGGGACCCCAACTACGAGCAGTACTTC. This translates into CASSGDPNYEQYF.